A selection of T cell receptor beta chains follows, all from one sample in a study of cytomegalovirus exposure and HLA in healthy donors. This table comes from immunoSEQ multiplex PCR, and its TCRdb copy is limited to in-frame clones, with some not included. The table includes fewer than 300,000 clones, more than 80% detected once. Sequencing was performed on PBMCs. Receptor source: a man aged 40-49 years in good health and CMV-seropositive. The CDR3 runs from the conserved cysteine through the conserved F or W. Fields, in order: D gene, clone size, V gene, J gene, CDR3 protein, CDR3 DNA. The D gene is left open where the match is weak. Size values are once, few and many counts, or a class for expanded clones, and some rows have none.

D gene: TRBD2
clone size: -
V gene: TRBV4-3
J gene: TRBJ2-5
CDR3 protein: CASSQVGLAQETQYF
CDR3 DNA: TGCGCCAGCAGCCAAGTGGGACTAGCCCAAGAGACCCAGTACTTC

D gene: TRBD1
clone size: -
V gene: TRBV7-3
J gene: TRBJ2-1
CDR3 protein: CASSGGTGALYEQFF
CDR3 DNA: TGTGCCAGCAGCGGGGGGACAGGGGCGTTGTATGAGCAGTTCTTC

D gene: -
clone size: once
V gene: TRBV6-1
J gene: TRBJ1-4
CDR3 protein: CASSEELANEKLFF
CDR3 DNA: TGTGCCAGCAGTGAAGAGCTGGCTAATGAAAAACTGTTTTTT

D gene: TRBD2
clone size: -
V gene: TRBV11-2
J gene: TRBJ2-7
CDR3 protein: CASSPRVGTSVYEQYF
CDR3 DNA: TGTGCCAGCAGCCCAAGGGTAGGGACTAGCGTTTACGAGCAGTACTTC

D gene: TRBD2
clone size: -
V gene: TRBV5-5
J gene: TRBJ2-7
CDR3 protein: CASSSLGTSDYEQYF
CDR3 DNA: TGTGCCAGCAGCTCCTTAGGGACTAGTGACTACGAGCAGTACTTC

D gene: TRBD1
clone size: -
V gene: TRBV7-9
J gene: TRBJ1-2
CDR3 protein: CSSSPRYETGLNTF
CDR3 DNA: TGTTCCAGCAGCCCCAGGTACGAGACAGGGCTGAACACCTTC

D gene: -
clone size: -
V gene: TRBV5-4
J gene: TRBJ2-7
CDR3 protein: CASSLDLGLTLSEEQYF
CDR3 DNA: TGTGCCAGCAGCTTGGATCTGGGACTCACCTTGTCGGAGGAGCAGTACTTC

D gene: TRBD2
clone size: -
V gene: TRBV5-1
J gene: TRBJ2-7
CDR3 protein: CAINEPGLAVDEQYF
CDR3 DNA: TGCGCCATCAACGAACCGGGACTAGCCGTGGATGAGCAGTACTTC

D gene: TRBD1
clone size: -
V gene: TRBV5-8
J gene: TRBJ1-5
CDR3 protein: CASSRTGQGTNQPQHF
CDR3 DNA: TGTGCCAGCAGCCGAACGGGACAGGGGACCAATCAGCCCCAGCATTTT

D gene: TRBD1
clone size: -
V gene: TRBV7-3
J gene: TRBJ2-2
CDR3 protein: CASSAGQGFATGELFF
CDR3 DNA: TGTGCCAGCAGCGCAGGACAGGGGTTTGCCACCGGGGAGCTGTTTTTT

D gene: -
clone size: once
V gene: TRBV27
J gene: TRBJ2-5
CDR3 protein: CASSSPRLGGQETQYF
CDR3 DNA: TGTGCCAGCAGTTCCCCGCGACTAGGAGGGCAAGAGACCCAGTACTTC

D gene: -
clone size: once
V gene: TRBV7-8
J gene: TRBJ1-1
CDR3 protein: CASRQGRLTEAFF
CDR3 DNA: TGTGCCAGCAGACAGGGACGGCTCACTGAAGCTTTCTTT

D gene: -
clone size: -
V gene: TRBV5-1
J gene: TRBJ1-3
CDR3 protein: CASSLGAGSENTIYF
CDR3 DNA: TGCGCCAGCAGCTTGGGTGCAGGGTCAGAAAACACCATATATTTT

D gene: TRBD1
clone size: -
V gene: TRBV7-6
J gene: TRBJ1-3
CDR3 protein: CASSLVRDRGPGNTIYF
CDR3 DNA: TGTGCCAGCAGCTTAGTGCGGGACAGGGGGCCCGGAAACACCATATATTTT

D gene: -
clone size: -
V gene: TRBV6-6
J gene: TRBJ2-7
CDR3 protein: CASSRTPRTVNEQYF
CDR3 DNA: TGTGCCAGCAGCCGAACACCCCGCACCGTAAACGAGCAGTACTTC

D gene: -
clone size: -
V gene: TRBV10-2
J gene: TRBJ1-1
CDR3 protein: CASRVAGDTEAFF
CDR3 DNA: TGCGCCAGCAGAGTTGCGGGGGACACTGAAGCTTTCTTT

D gene: TRBD1
clone size: -
V gene: TRBV2
J gene: TRBJ2-1
CDR3 protein: CASKLDRGVQFF
CDR3 DNA: TGTGCCAGCAAGCTAGACAGGGGAGTGCAGTTCTTC

D gene: TRBD1
clone size: -
V gene: TRBV7-9
J gene: TRBJ2-7
CDR3 protein: CSSSLRDRGYEQYF
CDR3 DNA: TGTTCCAGCAGCCTCCGGGACAGGGGTTACGAGCAGTACTTC

D gene: -
clone size: many
V gene: TRBV9
J gene: TRBJ1-4
CDR3 protein: CASSVDGGRNEKLFF
CDR3 DNA: TGTGCCAGCAGCGTCGACGGCGGGCGTAATGAAAAACTGTTTTTT

D gene: -
clone size: -
V gene: TRBV11-2
J gene: TRBJ1-5
CDR3 protein: CASSFYRDQPQHF
CDR3 DNA: TGTGCCAGCAGCTTTTACAGGGACCAGCCCCAGCATTTT

D gene: -
clone size: -
V gene: TRBV19
J gene: TRBJ2-7
CDR3 protein: CASSIESDSPYEQYF
CDR3 DNA: TGTGCCAGTAGTATAGAGAGCGACAGCCCCTACGAGCAGTACTTC

D gene: -
clone size: -
V gene: TRBV7-8
J gene: TRBJ1-4
CDR3 protein: CASSLVRSPGEKLFF
CDR3 DNA: TGTGCCAGCAGCTTAGTTCGCTCCCCAGGGGAAAAACTGTTTTTT

D gene: TRBD2
clone size: -
V gene: TRBV7-9
J gene: TRBJ2-3
CDR3 protein: CASSPGLAGVDTQYF
CDR3 DNA: TGTGCCAGCAGCCCGGGACTAGCGGGAGTAGATACGCAGTATTTT

D gene: -
clone size: -
V gene: TRBV29-1
J gene: TRBJ2-3
CDR3 protein: CSVDPGDTQYF
CDR3 DNA: TGCAGCGTTGATCCGGGGGATACGCAGTATTTT

D gene: -
clone size: -
V gene: TRBV4-1
J gene: TRBJ1-1
CDR3 protein: CASSQPDRNTEAFF
CDR3 DNA: TGCGCCAGCAGCCAACCGGACAGGAACACTGAAGCTTTCTTT

D gene: TRBD2
clone size: once
V gene: TRBV5-6
J gene: TRBJ2-2
CDR3 protein: CASSLLAGARGELFF
CDR3 DNA: TGTGCCAGCAGCCTTCTAGCGGGAGCTCGCGGGGAGCTGTTTTTT

D gene: -
clone size: few
V gene: TRBV4-1
J gene: TRBJ2-1
CDR3 protein: CASSQVGELGTPYNEQFF
CDR3 DNA: TGCGCCAGCAGCCAAGTTGGAGAGCTGGGGACACCTTACAATGAGCAGTTCTTC

D gene: -
clone size: -
V gene: TRBV27
J gene: TRBJ2-7
CDR3 protein: CASSLSTNSYEQYF
CDR3 DNA: TGTGCCAGCAGTTTATCTACTAACTCCTACGAGCAGTACTTC

D gene: TRBD1
clone size: once
V gene: TRBV5-6
J gene: TRBJ1-4
CDR3 protein: CASSSGTVEKLFF
CDR3 DNA: TGTGCCAGCAGCTCCGGGACAGTTGAAAAACTGTTTTTT

D gene: -
clone size: -
V gene: TRBV19
J gene: TRBJ2-5
CDR3 protein: CASSRSRGETQYF
CDR3 DNA: TGTGCCAGTAGTCGGTCCAGAGGAGAGACCCAGTACTTC

D gene: TRBD1
clone size: few
V gene: TRBV5-1
J gene: TRBJ1-4
CDR3 protein: CASSLAGGGEKLFF
CDR3 DNA: TGCGCCAGCAGCTTGGCAGGGGGTGGTGAAAAACTGTTTTTT

D gene: -
clone size: -
V gene: TRBV27
J gene: TRBJ2-7
CDR3 protein: CASSTPKLPSEQYF
CDR3 DNA: TGTGCCAGCAGTACCCCCAAACTACCCTCCGAGCAGTACTTC

D gene: TRBD1
clone size: -
V gene: TRBV25-1
J gene: TRBJ1-1
CDR3 protein: CASSGGQGRGGTEAFF
CDR3 DNA: TGTGCCAGCAGTGGAGGACAGGGGCGAGGAGGGACTGAAGCTTTCTTT

D gene: -
clone size: -
V gene: TRBV6-5
J gene: TRBJ2-1
CDR3 protein: CASSARSQNEQFF
CDR3 DNA: TGTGCCAGCAGTGCCAGAAGTCAGAATGAGCAGTTCTTC

D gene: TRBD2
clone size: -
V gene: TRBV27
J gene: TRBJ2-1
CDR3 protein: CASSLGAGGEWVEQFF
CDR3 DNA: TGTGCCAGCAGTTTAGGAGCGGGAGGGGAATGGGTTGAGCAGTTCTTC

D gene: TRBD2
clone size: -
V gene: TRBV7-2
J gene: TRBJ2-3
CDR3 protein: CASVLAERTDTQYF
CDR3 DNA: TGTGCCAGCGTACTAGCGGAACGCACAGATACGCAGTATTTT

D gene: -
clone size: once
V gene: TRBV4-3
J gene: TRBJ2-2
CDR3 protein: CASSQDTGVNTGELFF
CDR3 DNA: TGCGCCAGCAGCCAAGATACGGGGGTTAACACCGGGGAGCTGTTTTTT

D gene: -
clone size: -
V gene: TRBV5-4
J gene: TRBJ2-3
CDR3 protein: CASSLGQERSTDTQYF
CDR3 DNA: TGTGCCAGCAGCTTGGGACAGGAGAGAAGCACAGATACGCAGTATTTT

D gene: -
clone size: once
V gene: TRBV7-2
J gene: TRBJ1-3
CDR3 protein: CASSLGRGNTIYF
CDR3 DNA: TGTGCCAGCAGCTTAGGGAGAGGGAACACCATATATTTT

D gene: TRBD2
clone size: -
V gene: TRBV5-1
J gene: TRBJ2-7
CDR3 protein: CASSLFSGRTREQYF
CDR3 DNA: TGCGCCAGCAGCTTGTTTAGCGGGAGGACGCGGGAGCAGTACTTC